This is a list of T cell receptor beta chains from one sample in a study of cytomegalovirus exposure and HLA in healthy donors. Using immunoSEQ multiplex PCR, the repertoire was profiled, and TCRdb retains in-frame clones only, with some absent. The table has over 85,000 clones, 85% to 95% seen once; the top ten hold 0.85% to 0.95%. Sequenced material: PBMCs. All receptors come from a young woman in good health and CMV-seronegative. The CDR3 runs from the conserved cysteine through the conserved F or W. The D gene is left open where the match is weak. Not all rows give a size; the values are once, few, many and, for expanded clones, a class.

j_gene: TRBJ1-2
v_gene: TRBV18
d_gene: -
abundance: -
CDR3nt: TGTGCCAGCTCAAATAAACAGGGTGACTATGGCTACACCTTC
CDR3aa: CASSNKQGDYGYTF

j_gene: TRBJ2-2
v_gene: TRBV6-5
d_gene: -
abundance: -
CDR3nt: TGTGCCAGCAGTTACTCGATCGCAGGTCGAGCCGGGGAGCTGTTTTTT
CDR3aa: CASSYSIAGRAGELFF

j_gene: TRBJ2-1
v_gene: TRBV10-3
d_gene: TRBD2
abundance: -
CDR3nt: TGTGCCATCAGTTCGGACCCGACTAGCGGCCTCTCCAATGAGCAGTTCTTC
CDR3aa: CAISSDPTSGLSNEQFF

j_gene: TRBJ2-1
v_gene: TRBV7-9
d_gene: TRBD2
abundance: -
CDR3nt: TGTGCCAGCAGCTTAGAGGAACTAGCGGGCGGCAATGAGCAGTTCTTC
CDR3aa: CASSLEELAGGNEQFF

j_gene: TRBJ2-3
v_gene: TRBV7-2
d_gene: -
abundance: -
CDR3nt: TGTGCCAGCAGCTTAGTGTGGGCACCCAGCACAGATACGCAGTATTTT
CDR3aa: CASSLVWAPSTDTQYF

j_gene: TRBJ1-5
v_gene: TRBV7-2
d_gene: TRBD1
abundance: -
CDR3nt: TGTGCCAGCAGCTTCCCGACGCAGGGGGTTGATCAGCCCCAGCATTTT
CDR3aa: CASSFPTQGVDQPQHF

j_gene: TRBJ1-5
v_gene: TRBV30
d_gene: TRBD1
abundance: -
CDR3nt: TGTGCCTGGAGTGGAACAGGGGGTCAGCCCCAGCATTTT
CDR3aa: CAWSGTGGQPQHF

j_gene: TRBJ2-3
v_gene: TRBV29-1
d_gene: TRBD1
abundance: -
CDR3nt: TGCAGCGTTGAAGTCTCCGGGACAGGGGGCACAGATACGCAGTATTTT
CDR3aa: CSVEVSGTGGTDTQYF

j_gene: TRBJ1-1
v_gene: TRBV7-8
d_gene: -
abundance: -
CDR3nt: TGTGCCAGCAGCTTATATGTGAGGACTGAAGCTTTCTTT
CDR3aa: CASSLYVRTEAFF

j_gene: TRBJ2-2
v_gene: TRBV2
d_gene: TRBD2
abundance: -
CDR3nt: TGTGCCAGCAGCAAAAATAGCGGGAGGGGCACCGGGGAGCTGTTTTTT
CDR3aa: CASSKNSGRGTGELFF

j_gene: TRBJ2-7
v_gene: TRBV12-5
d_gene: -
abundance: -
CDR3nt: TGTGCTAGTGGTTTGGACACCTACGAGCAGTACTTC
CDR3aa: CASGLDTYEQYF

j_gene: TRBJ2-1
v_gene: TRBV6-4
d_gene: -
abundance: -
CDR3nt: TGTGCCAGCAGTGACTCAGGGGGAAAGGGTAACAATGAGCAGTTCTTC
CDR3aa: CASSDSGGKGNNEQFF

j_gene: TRBJ2-3
v_gene: TRBV27
d_gene: TRBD1
abundance: -
CDR3nt: TGTGCCAGCAGCCTTATCGGGGACAGGGATTTAGATACGCAGTATTTT
CDR3aa: CASSLIGDRDLDTQYF

j_gene: TRBJ2-7
v_gene: TRBV18
d_gene: -
abundance: -
CDR3nt: TGTGCCAGCTCACCAGATCGACAGGCCACCAGGAGCTCCTACGAGCAGTACTTC
CDR3aa: CASSPDRQATRSSYEQYF

j_gene: TRBJ1-5
v_gene: TRBV2
d_gene: -
abundance: -
CDR3nt: TGTGCCAGCACCACGACACAAAATCAGCCCCAGCATTTT
CDR3aa: CASTTTQNQPQHF

j_gene: TRBJ1-1
v_gene: TRBV7-7
d_gene: TRBD1
abundance: once
CDR3nt: TGTGCTAGCAGCATAAGGACAGGGAGGGACACTGAAGCTTTCTTT
CDR3aa: CASSIRTGRDTEAFF

j_gene: TRBJ1-1
v_gene: TRBV2
d_gene: TRBD1
abundance: -
CDR3nt: TGTGCCAGCAGTATGAATACAGGGGGGGGAGCTTTCTTT
CDR3aa: CASSMNTGGGAFF

j_gene: TRBJ2-7
v_gene: TRBV7-7
d_gene: -
abundance: -
CDR3nt: TGTGCTAGCAGTCTCAGTTTGGGAGATGAGCAGTACTTC
CDR3aa: CASSLSLGDEQYF

j_gene: TRBJ1-2
v_gene: TRBV7-2
d_gene: TRBD1
abundance: -
CDR3nt: TGTGCCAGCAGCCCTTTTCGGGACAGGCTTAACTATGGCTACACCTTC
CDR3aa: CASSPFRDRLNYGYTF

j_gene: TRBJ2-2
v_gene: TRBV5-6
d_gene: -
abundance: -
CDR3nt: TGTGCCAGCAGCTTGCCCGTCGGGGAGCTGTTTTTT
CDR3aa: CASSLPVGELFF

j_gene: TRBJ1-2
v_gene: TRBV18
d_gene: -
abundance: few
CDR3nt: TGTGCCAGCTCACCCACGGCCGCCGGGAGTGACTACACCTTC
CDR3aa: CASSPTAAGSDYTF

j_gene: TRBJ2-3
v_gene: TRBV7-9
d_gene: -
abundance: -
CDR3nt: TGTGCCAGCAGCCCCCGAATAAACCCAGCGACAGATACGCAGTATTTT
CDR3aa: CASSPRINPATDTQYF

j_gene: TRBJ2-1
v_gene: TRBV5-1
d_gene: TRBD2
abundance: -
CDR3nt: TGCGCCAGCAGCTATACAAGCGGGAGGCCTAATGAGCAGTTCTTC
CDR3aa: CASSYTSGRPNEQFF

j_gene: TRBJ2-1
v_gene: TRBV7-9
d_gene: -
abundance: -
CDR3nt: TGTGCCAGCAGCCCCGGACTGATAAGCGACAATGAGCAGTTCTTC
CDR3aa: CASSPGLISDNEQFF

j_gene: TRBJ2-1
v_gene: TRBV27
d_gene: -
abundance: -
CDR3nt: TGTGCCAGCAGTTTATCGTGGCGGGCTACCTACAATGAGCAGTTCTTC
CDR3aa: CASSLSWRATYNEQFF

j_gene: TRBJ2-7
v_gene: TRBV6-1
d_gene: TRBD2
abundance: once
CDR3nt: TGTGCCAGCAGTGTCCGAGCGGGGCCCTCCTACGAGCAGTACTTC
CDR3aa: CASSVRAGPSYEQYF

j_gene: TRBJ2-7
v_gene: TRBV5-1
d_gene: -
abundance: -
CDR3nt: TGCGCCAGCACGAGGGGGGGCCCCTACGAGCAGTACTTC
CDR3aa: CASTRGGPYEQYF

j_gene: TRBJ1-5
v_gene: TRBV27
d_gene: -
abundance: -
CDR3nt: TGTGCCAGCAAGACAGCGAAAAACTATAGCAATCAGCCCCAGCATTTT
CDR3aa: CASKTAKNYSNQPQHF

j_gene: TRBJ1-2
v_gene: TRBV27
d_gene: TRBD1
abundance: -
CDR3nt: TGTGCCAGCAGTGACAGGGGGCGATATGGCTACACCTTC
CDR3aa: CASSDRGRYGYTF

j_gene: TRBJ1-5
v_gene: TRBV10-3
d_gene: -
abundance: -
CDR3nt: TGTGCCATCAGCCCAAAAGGGGAACTAAGGAATCAGCCCCAGCATTTT
CDR3aa: CAISPKGELRNQPQHF

j_gene: TRBJ2-5
v_gene: TRBV18
d_gene: TRBD1
abundance: -
CDR3nt: TGTGCCAGCTCACCACCGGGGACAGGGGAGACCCAGTACTTC
CDR3aa: CASSPPGTGETQYF

j_gene: TRBJ1-2
v_gene: TRBV5-6
d_gene: -
abundance: -
CDR3nt: TGTGCCAGCAGCACCACAGGGAACTATGGCTACACCTTC
CDR3aa: CASSTTGNYGYTF

j_gene: TRBJ2-2
v_gene: TRBV5-1
d_gene: -
abundance: -
CDR3nt: TGCGCCAGCAGCTTGGCCGGGACTGATCTTTCCGGGGAGCTGTTTTTT
CDR3aa: CASSLAGTDLSGELFF

j_gene: TRBJ2-5
v_gene: TRBV5-4
d_gene: TRBD2
abundance: -
CDR3nt: TGTGCCAGCAGCTTCTGGGGGGGAGAGACCCAGTACTTC
CDR3aa: CASSFWGGETQYF

j_gene: TRBJ1-2
v_gene: TRBV5-1
d_gene: -
abundance: once
CDR3nt: TGCGCCAGCAGCTCCGCAGGGCTTAACTATGGCTACACCTTC
CDR3aa: CASSSAGLNYGYTF

j_gene: TRBJ2-7
v_gene: TRBV7-9
d_gene: -
abundance: -
CDR3nt: TGTGCCAGCAGCGGTCGTCTTTCAAGGGACTCGCGCGAGCAGTACTTC
CDR3aa: CASSGRLSRDSREQYF

j_gene: TRBJ2-1
v_gene: TRBV29-1
d_gene: TRBD1
abundance: -
CDR3nt: TGCAGCGTTGAAGGCCACAGGGGAAGCTCCTACAATGAGCAGTTCTTC
CDR3aa: CSVEGHRGSSYNEQFF

j_gene: TRBJ2-2
v_gene: TRBV5-1
d_gene: TRBD1
abundance: -
CDR3nt: TGCGCCAGCAGCCATAGGACAGGGGGGGACACCGGGGAGCTGTTTTTT
CDR3aa: CASSHRTGGDTGELFF

j_gene: TRBJ1-1
v_gene: TRBV20-1
d_gene: -
abundance: once
CDR3nt: TGCAGTGCTAGAGCGGGGGGCTACGCTTTCTTT
CDR3aa: CSARAGGYAFF

j_gene: TRBJ2-1
v_gene: TRBV27
d_gene: -
abundance: -
CDR3nt: TGTGCCAGCAGTTTTGTGAGACAGGCAAGCAATGAGCAGTTCTTC
CDR3aa: CASSFVRQASNEQFF

j_gene: TRBJ2-3
v_gene: TRBV18
d_gene: -
abundance: -
CDR3nt: TGTGCCAGCTCACCACGTCTGGGAGAGGGTGCAGATACGCAGTATTTT
CDR3aa: CASSPRLGEGADTQYF

j_gene: TRBJ2-3
v_gene: TRBV25-1
d_gene: -
abundance: -
CDR3nt: TGTGCCAGCAGTTTCCAGGGGGGAATCACTCATACGCAGTATTTT
CDR3aa: CASSFQGGITHTQYF

j_gene: TRBJ2-1
v_gene: TRBV30
d_gene: TRBD1
abundance: -
CDR3nt: TGTGCCTGGAGAGCAGGGGGCAATGAGCAGTTCTTC
CDR3aa: CAWRAGGNEQFF

j_gene: TRBJ2-5
v_gene: TRBV18
d_gene: -
abundance: -
CDR3nt: TGTGCCAGCTCACCACCCTGGACTACCCAAGAGACCCAGTACTTC
CDR3aa: CASSPPWTTQETQYF

j_gene: TRBJ1-1
v_gene: TRBV7-5
d_gene: -
abundance: -
CDR3nt: TGTGCCAGAAGCCCCCTGACAGGGGAGGTGGTTTGGAACACTGAAGCTTTCTTT
CDR3aa: CARSPLTGEVVWNTEAFF